The rows below give T cell receptor beta chains drawn from one sample of a study of CXCR4 blockade with PD-1 therapy in pancreatic cancer. Only in-frame clones appear in the TCRdb table, and some are missing; sequencing was by immunoSEQ multiplex PCR. The sample gives over 1,500 clones, approximately 39% of which show up once; roughly an eighth is in the top ten. The specimen sequenced was tumor tissue. The receptors derive from a human donor with pancreatic ductal adenocarcinoma. Both conserved end residues are part of each CDR3. The D gene is left open where the match is weak. Expanded clones get a size class; other rows say once, few or many, or leave the size out.

j_call	v_call	clone_size	d_call	cdr3_aa	cdr3_nt
TRBJ1-1	TRBV6-8	few	TRBD1	CASREGQPPTEAFF	TGTGCCAGCAGAGAGGGACAGCCCCCCACTGAAGCTTTCTTT
TRBJ1-3	TRBV1	few	NA	CASSQGHSGNTIYF	TGCGCCAGCAGCCAAGGGCACTCTGGAAACACCATATATTTT
TRBJ1-5	TRBV18	once	NA	CASSPAQSNSNQPQHF	TGTGCCAGCTCACCAGCCCAGTCTAATAGCAATCAGCCCCAGCATTTT
TRBJ1-2	TRBV29-1	NA	NA	CSVEDLSYGYTF	TGCAGCGTTGAAGACCTTAGCTATGGCTACACCTTC
TRBJ2-1	TRBV18	NA	NA	CASSPRGRGYNEQFF	TGTGCCAGCTCACCGAGGGGGCGGGGCTACAATGAGCAGTTCTTC
TRBJ1-1	TRBV1	few	NA	CASGKRGKANTEAFF	TGCGCCAGCGGAAAACGGGGGAAGGCGAACACTGAAGCTTTCTTT
TRBJ1-5	TRBV19	NA	NA	CASSWSRYSNQPQHF	TGTGCCAGTAGTTGGTCCAGATATAGCAATCAGCCCCAGCATTTT
TRBJ2-7	TRBV29-1	NA	NA	CSVLPGSTTPSYEQYF	TGCAGCGTTCTACCCGGGTCAACCACCCCCTCCTACGAGCAGTACTTC
TRBJ2-7	TRBV18	NA	NA	CASSQAAKYEQYF	TGTGCCAGCTCACAAGCGGCGAAATACGAGCAGTACTTC
TRBJ2-7	TRBV18	NA	NA	CASSPLIRVEQYF	TGTGCCAGCTCACCCTTAATCAGGGTAGAGCAGTACTTC
TRBJ2-3	TRBV12-5	NA	NA	CASGRSVADTQYF	TGTGCTAGTGGCCGTAGTGTCGCAGATACGCAGTATTTT
TRBJ2-5	TRBV6-8	medium-sized	TRBD1	CASRGWTGETQYF	TGTGCCAGCAGAGGATGGACAGGGGAGACCCAGTACTTC
TRBJ2-4	TRBV19	NA	TRBD1	CASSTTRGNIQYF	TGTGCCAGTAGCACGACCAGGGGGAACATTCAGTACTTC
TRBJ2-2	TRBV28	NA	NA	CASEEGLTGELFF	TGTGCCAGCGAAGAGGGGTTGACCGGGGAGCTGTTTTTT
TRBJ2-3	TRBV15	few	NA	CATSSGGSTDTQYF	TGTGCCACCAGCAGCGGGGGTAGCACAGATACGCAGTATTTT
TRBJ2-7	TRBV9	medium-sized	NA	CAIYIVVNRGYEQYF	TGTGCCATCTACATTGTCGTGAATCGGGGCTACGAGCAGTACTTC
TRBJ1-1	TRBV6-8	NA	TRBD1	CASSYKPLGQDLNTEAFF	TGTGCCAGCAGTTATAAACCACTCGGACAGGATCTTAACACTGAAGCTTTCTTT
TRBJ2-7	TRBV19	once	NA	CASSGRVSYEQYF	TGTGCCAGTAGTGGCAGGGTAAGCTACGAGCAGTACTTC
TRBJ1-2	TRBV6-8	few	NA	CASRDTGRSYGYTF	TGTGCCAGCAGGGATACAGGGCGAAGCTATGGCTACACCTTC
TRBJ2-7	TRBV6-7	few	NA	CASSDSRDGSYEQYF	TGTGCCAGCAGTGACAGCCGGGACGGCTCCTACGAGCAGTACTTC
TRBJ2-7	TRBV19	NA	NA	CASSIRHLMGYEQYF	TGTGCCAGTAGTATAAGGCACCTGATGGGCTACGAGCAGTACTTC
TRBJ1-6	TRBV9	few	TRBD1	CASSVATGTGGNSPLHF	TGTGCCAGCAGCGTCGCTACCGGGACAGGGGGGAATTCACCCCTCCACTTT
TRBJ1-6	TRBV6-8	large	TRBD1	CASRPGQGFSPLHF	TGTGCCAGCAGACCGGGACAGGGATTCTCGCCCCTCCACTTT
TRBJ1-6	TRBV19	once	NA	CASSNPVGNSPLHF	TGTGCCAGTAGTAACCCAGTAGGTAATTCACCCCTCCACTTT
TRBJ2-1	TRBV18	NA	NA	CASSEKRAYNEQFF	TGTGCCAGCTCAGAGAAGAGGGCCTACAATGAGCAGTTCTTC
TRBJ1-4	TRBV18	NA	NA	CASSPIGEGNEKLFF	TGTGCCAGCTCACCGATCGGAGAGGGGAATGAAAAACTGTTTTTT
TRBJ2-3	TRBV6-8	few	TRBD1	CASSSGTGGVDTQYF	TGTGCCAGCAGTTCCGGGACAGGGGGCGTAGATACGCAGTATTTT
TRBJ2-3	TRBV6-8	NA	TRBD1	CASSGRQGRTDTQYF	TGTGCCAGCAGTGGAAGACAGGGGAGGACAGATACGCAGTATTTT
TRBJ2-7	TRBV19	NA	NA	CASSIDPRGAANEQYF	TGTGCCAGTAGTATAGATCCCAGGGGAGCTGCAAACGAGCAGTACTTC
TRBJ1-4	TRBV19	NA	NA	CASSPALIGGEKLFF	TGTGCCAGTAGTCCTGCCTTGATAGGGGGTGAAAAACTGTTTTTT
TRBJ1-5	TRBV19	NA	NA	CASSQDQPQHF	TGTGCCAGTAGTCAGGATCAGCCCCAGCATTTT
TRBJ1-1	TRBV6-8	few	NA	CASIDLEVNTEAFF	TGTGCCAGCATCGATCTAGAAGTCAACACTGAAGCTTTCTTT
TRBJ1-1	TRBV6-8	few	NA	CASSYVSENTEAFF	TGTGCCAGCAGTTACGTCTCAGAGAACACTGAAGCTTTCTTT
TRBJ2-3	TRBV25-1	NA	NA	CASSEGSGPDTQYF	TGTGCCAGCAGTGAAGGTTCAGGGCCAGATACGCAGTATTTT
TRBJ1-5	TRBV19	few	NA	CASSTTGPQHF	TGTGCCAGTAGTACGACAGGGCCCCAGCATTTT
TRBJ1-4	TRBV9	few	TRBD1	CASQSQGLGEKLFF	TGTGCCAGTCAATCACAGGGGTTAGGTGAAAAACTGTTTTTT
TRBJ2-3	TRBV19	NA	NA	CASSIGLTDTQYF	TGTGCCAGTAGTATAGGGTTAACAGATACGCAGTATTTT
TRBJ2-1	TRBV6-7	NA	NA	CASRNRGETLRQFF	TGTGCCAGCAGGAATCGCGGGGAGACCCTGAGGCAGTTCTTC
TRBJ1-4	TRBV15	NA	TRBD1	CATSTGRGTGYEKLFF	TGTGCCACCAGCACAGGACGCGGGACAGGGTATGAAAAACTGTTTTTT
TRBJ2-3	TRBV11-3	NA	TRBD2	CASSYGLGDLDTQYF	TGTGCCAGCAGCTACGGACTAGGGGATTTAGATACGCAGTATTTT
TRBJ2-5	TRBV29-1	NA	NA	CSVAGAEETQYF	TGCAGCGTTGCGGGAGCGGAAGAGACCCAGTACTTC
TRBJ2-7	TRBV5-1	NA	NA	CASSFDGGYYEQYF	TGCGCCAGCAGCTTTGACGGAGGATACTACGAGCAGTACTTC